A single sample gave rise to the 27 T cell receptor beta chains below, sequenced in a study of human T cells and chemical hapten exposure (dated by TCRdb to the early 2020s). What this sample's time point label stands for: pre-sensitization, week 0. Sample treatment or condition, as interpreted from the label and publication: therapeutic diphenylcyclopropenone sensitization with weekly scalp DPC. Receptor libraries were prepared by RACE. The instrument was a NextSeq 500. TCRdb took the public reads, trimmed them with fastp at Q25, ran MiXCR for clone calling and kept in-frame beta chains. Here each entry gathers all rows of one CDR3 protein and keeps the most common genes and DNA. In this sample the table shows 150,000 to 200,000 distinct CDR3 sequences, roughly 30% of which occur a single time. The ten largest clones represent nearly 3% of the sample. Source: whole blood, taken in connection with sensitization to the hapten diphenylcyclopropenone (DPC). All receptors derive from a woman in her twenties or thirties with alopecia areata. Some clones in this sample may be carry-over from other donors' samples.

The chain links TRBV7-2 to TRBJ1-5, with D hard to call. CDR3 length: 16 residues. Trimming removed 0 bases at V and 0 bases at J, with 9 bases between. Germline V gives CDR1 SGHTA, CDR2 FQGNSA. As DNA, the CDR3 is TGTGCCAGCAGCTTAGCGGGAGGGTATAGCAATCAGCCCCAGCATTTT. Translation: CASSLAGGYSNQPQHF.

The chain carries TRBV5-4 and TRBJ2-7; a weak D match, TRBD2 (6 bases). The CDR3 runs 13 residues. V dropped 4 bases and J dropped 3 bases, with 11 bases sitting between them. Germline lookup yields CDR1 SGHNT and CDR2 YYREEE (reference sequence). CDR3 bases: TGTGCCAGCAGCCCCGGGGAGGTCTACGAGCAGTACTTC. It specifies CASSPGEVYEQYF.

This clonotype has just a few counts. This chain connects TRBV4-3 to TRBJ2-1, with a possible D match to TRBD2 (6 bases). The length of the CDR3 is 13 residues. In germline, CDR1 is LGHNA, CDR2 YSLEER. V lost 0 bases to trimming and J lost 8 bases, with 8 bases between them. CDR3 protein: CASSQDWGDEQFF. CDR3 in DNA: TGCGCCAGCAGCCAAGATTGGGGGGATGAGCAGTTCTTC.

The chain carries TRBV27 and TRBJ1-5; 7 positions match TRBD1. CDR3 length: 15 amino acids. CDR1 MNHEY and CDR2 SMNVEV come from the germline V gene (reference sequence). The V segment lost 6 bases and the J segment 4 bases; nucleotides outside the gene matches: 9. Here the CDR3 DNA reads TGTGCCAGCAGGATTCGGGGACAGCTAAATCAGCCCCAGCATTTT. It is translated as CASRIRGQLNQPQHF.

The chain is built from TRBV6-2 or TRBV6-3 and TRBJ2-1, with a possible D match to TRBD1 (5 bases). This CDR3 is 12 amino acids long. V was clipped by 6 bases and J by 5 bases, with 8 bases between them. Germline V gene sequence: CDR1 MNHEY, CDR2 SVGEGT. CDR3 in amino acids: CASSPRDNEQFF. CDR3 nucleotides: TGTGCCAGCAGCCCCAGGGACAATGAGCAGTTCTTC.

V is TRBV11-2 and J is TRBJ1-2, with D maybe TRBD1 (6 bases). Germline CDR1 is SGHAT and CDR2 is FQNNGV. The CDR3 extends over 15 amino acids. Trimming removed 5 bases from V and 4 bases from J, with 17 bases in between. The CDR3 protein is CASSPLDSSFYGYTF. The CDR3 nucleotides read TGTGCCAGCAGCCCATTGGACAGCTCCTTCTATGGCTACACCTTC.

As regards this clonotype: One junction end does not reproduce the germline sequence, and a read error may be involved. The genes are TRBV28 and TRBJ1-2; 10 bases line up with TRBD1. Germline CDR1 MDHEN, CDR2 SYDVKM. This CDR3 is built from 13 residues. CDR3 sequence (DNA): TGTGCCAGCAGTTCTGGGGACAGGGACAGGGGATCCTTC. Protein sequence: CASSSGDRDRGSF.

This clonotype was seen at least ten times. This sequence joins TRBV28 and TRBJ1-2; D is undetermined. Between the trimmed V and J ends, which lost 4 bases and 4 bases, there was a span of 7 bases. Germline lookup yields CDR1 MDHEN and CDR2 SYDVKM. The length of the CDR3 is 12 residues. The CDR3 region is CASSSSVYGYTF. CDR3 sequence (DNA): TGTGCCAGCAGTTCCTCAGTCTATGGCTACACCTTC.

The V gene is TRBV20-1, the J gene TRBJ2-1, with D unclear. The CDR3 has 13 residues. Germline V gene sequence: CDR1 DFQATT, CDR2 SNEGSKA (reference sequence). V dropped 6 bases and J dropped 2 bases, with 11 bases sitting between them. The CDR3 sequence is CSAKWTAYNEQFF. The DNA for the CDR3 is TGCAGTGCAAAGTGGACGGCCTACAATGAGCAGTTCTTC.

This clonotype has more than one count but fewer than ten. The gene calls are TRBV5-6 and TRBJ1-5; D not certain. The V end lost 9 bases, the J end lost 7 bases, and 20 bases lay between the germline ends. Germline V gives CDR1 SGHDT, CDR2 YYEEEE. This CDR3 comprises 14 residues. The CDR3, as DNA: TGTGCCACCTTAAGGGAATGGGGAGAACAGCCCCAGCATTTT. It codes for CATLREWGEQPQHF.

This clonotype appeared a few times. The rearrangement joins TRBV5-1 to TRBJ2-2, with D hard to call. The CDR3 has 15 amino acids. Trimming cost V 0 bases and J 4 bases, with 10 bases left between them. Germline V gene data show CDR1 as SGHRS and CDR2 as YFSETQ. This chain's CDR3 is CASSLASVSTGELFF. CDR3 nucleotide sequence: TGCGCCAGCAGCTTGGCCAGCGTGAGCACCGGGGAGCTGTTTTTT.

In its sample, this clonotype was seen many times. In DNA form, the CDR3 reads TGCGCCAGCAGCCAAGCCGCGGGGGCTGGAAACACCATATATTTT. It translates to CASSQAAGAGNTIYF. This chain links TRBV4-3 with TRBJ1-3, with D possibly matching TRBD1 (5 bases). This CDR3 has 15 residues. CDR1 and CDR2 (germline): LGHNA, YSLEER. V was cut by 1 base and J by 2 bases, with 9 bases left in between.

CDR3: CSADRADTEAFF. In DNA form, the CDR3 reads TGCAGCGCAGACAGGGCGGACACTGAAGCTTTCTTT. The chain uses TRBV29-1 and TRBJ1-1; 7 positions match TRBD1. Germline V gene data show CDR1 as SQVTM and CDR2 as ANQGSEA. V trimming: 7 bases; J trimming: 3 bases; junction bases outside the gene matches: 5. The CDR3 has 12 residues. Full variable domain (rest looked up from reference TRBV29-1 and TRBJ1-1): SAVISQKPSRDICQRGTSLTIQCQVDSQVTMMFWYRQQPGQSLTLIATANQGSEATYESGFVIDKFPISRPNLTFSTLTVSNMSPEDSSIYLCSADRADTEAFFGQGTRLTVV.

This clonotype came up a few times. This chain uses TRBV28 with TRBJ2-2, with TRBD1 matching 8 bases. The CDR3 totals 14 residues. V dropped 2 bases and J dropped 5; count of bases not matched to a gene: 1. The germline gives CDR1 MDHEN, CDR2 SYDVKM. The CDR3, as DNA: TGTGCCAGCAGTTTAAACAGGGGGACCGGGGAGCTGTTTTTT. This gives the protein CASSLNRGTGELFF.

The gene calls are TRBV19 and TRBJ2-7, with TRBD1 matching 9 bases. V was clipped by 6 bases and J by 2 bases; unmatched bases: 8. Germline V gene sequence: CDR1 LNHDA, CDR2 SQIVND (reference sequence). This CDR3 comprises 15 residues. The CDR3 bases are TGTGCCAGTAGAGCAGGGACAGGGCGAGCCTACGAGCAGTACTTC. The encoded protein is CASRAGTGRAYEQYF.

This clonotype turned up a few times. The V call is TRBV11-1, the J call TRBJ2-1; D unresolved. Trimming shortened V by 2 bases and J by 3 bases, and 14 bases separated the two germline ends. Germline V gene data show CDR1 as SGHAT and CDR2 as FQDESV (reference sequence). The CDR3 is made up of 16 amino acids. This CDR3 reads CASSLRFQGNYNEQFF. The CDR3 nucleotides are TGTGCCAGCAGCTTAAGGTTCCAAGGGAACTACAATGAGCAGTTCTTC.

The chain carries TRBV7-9 and TRBJ2-1; 9 bases match TRBD2. Losses at the gene ends were 6 bases for V and 6 bases for J; bases not matched to a gene: 6. This CDR3 region has 14 residues. Per the germline V gene, CDR1 is SEHNR and CDR2 is FQNEAQ (reference sequence). DNA of the CDR3: TGTGCCAGCAGGCCCGGGACTAGCCGCAATGAGCAGTTCTTC. Its protein is CASRPGTSRNEQFF. The full variable domain, in which reference TRBV7-9 and TRBJ2-1 provide the parts outside the CDR3, is DTGVSQNPRHKITKRGQNVTFRCDPISEHNRLYWYRQTLGQGPEFLTYFQNEAQLEKSRLLSDRFSAERPKGSFSTLEIQRTEQGDSAMYLCASRPGTSRNEQFFGPGTRLTVL.

Concerning this clonotype: A much larger clone is a single base away; this may be a read error. This chain uses TRBV29-1 with TRBJ2-2; a possible D gene is TRBD2 (6 bases). V was cut by 4 bases and J by 0 bases, with 12 bases left in between. Germline assignment: CDR1 SQVTM and CDR2 ANQGSEA. The CDR3 covers 15 residues. The CDR3 nucleotides read TGCAGCGTTGTGGAGGGCCCTGCGAACACCGGGGAGCTGTTTTTT. It yields the protein CSVVEGPANTGELFF.

V gene TRBV4-3 combines with J gene TRBJ2-2; unclear D gene. This CDR3 has 14 amino acids. V dropped 1 base and J dropped 4 bases, with 7 bases sitting between them. CDR1 is LGHNA, CDR2 YSLEER, per germline. The CDR3 DNA is TGCGCCAGCAGCCAAGTGTCGTTCACCGGGGAGCTGTTTTTT. This gives the protein CASSQVSFTGELFF.

This clonotype showed up many times. The chain combines TRBV6-1 with TRBJ2-7; D gene ambiguous. Trimming shortened V by 0 bases and J by 3 bases, and 0 bases separated the two germline ends. This CDR3 comprises 11 residues. The germline V gene encodes CDR1 MNHNS and CDR2 SASEGT. As DNA, the CDR3 is TGTGCCAGCAGTGAAGCCTACGAGCAGTACTTC. Translated, it gives CASSEAYEQYF.

There are a few counts of this clonotype. This chain uses TRBV5-1 with TRBJ2-2; 8 positions agree with TRBD1. CDR3 length equals 17 residues. Germline V gene lookup returns CDR1 SGHRS and CDR2 YFSETQ. The trim removed 4 bases at V and 10 bases at J, leaving 18 bases unmatched. The CDR3 coding sequence is TGCGCCAGCAGCATCCCGTCCGCCTGGACAGGGTATCAGGAGCTGTTTTTT. Its protein is CASSIPSAWTGYQELFF.

This chain joins TRBV29-1 and TRBJ2-5, with TRBD1 matching over 8 bases. V trimming: 0 bases; J trimming: 4 bases; junction bases outside the gene matches: 4. The CDR3 totals 14 residues. Germline V gives CDR1 SQVTM, CDR2 ANQGSEA. Here the CDR3 reads CSVEDSGGVETQYF. Here the CDR3 DNA reads TGCAGCGTTGAAGACTCAGGGGGCGTAGAGACCCAGTACTTC.

This chain joins TRBV25-1 and TRBJ1-1, with 8 positions matching TRBD1. Germline CDR1 MGHDK, CDR2 SYGVNS. There are 16 residues in the CDR3. The V and J ends lost 3 bases and 4 bases, in that order; junction bases with no gene match: 10. CDR3 amino acids: CASSDVELDRGTEAFF. CDR3 sequence (DNA): TGTGCCAGCAGTGACGTAGAGTTAGACAGGGGCACTGAAGCTTTCTTT.

This clonotype was detected only a few times. This rearrangement joins TRBV7-2 to TRBJ1-5; maybe TRBD1 (5 bases). In germline, CDR1 is SGHTA, CDR2 FQGNSA. The V end was cut by 2 bases, the J end by 7 bases, with 12 bases between. CDR3 length: 14 amino acids. The CDR3 sequence: CASSLPGRGQPQHF. The CDR3 DNA is TGTGCCAGCAGCTTACCAGGGAGAGGGCAGCCCCAGCATTTT.

The CDR3 here is CASSQDVGQLDNSPLHF. The CDR3 DNA reads as TGTGCCAGCAGCCAAGATGTGGGACAGCTAGATAATTCACCCCTCCACTTT. The gene calls are TRBV4-2 and TRBJ1-6, with TRBD1 matching 7 bases. Losses at the gene ends were 0 bases for V and 5 bases for J; bases not matched to a gene: 7. There are 17 residues in the CDR3. Germline CDR1 reads LGHNA; CDR2 reads YNFKEQ.

In nucleotides, the CDR3 is TGCAGCGTTGAGGGTGGAGATATTCAAGAGACCCAGTACTTC. Translation: CSVEGGDIQETQYF. The V call is TRBV29-1, the J call TRBJ2-5; no clear D gene. There are 14 residues in the CDR3. Germline V gene data show CDR1 as SQVTM and CDR2 as ANQGSEA. Trimming cost V 3 bases and J 2 bases, with 13 bases left between them. Together with reference TRBV29-1 and TRBJ2-5, the CDR3 gives the full variable domain: SAVISQKPSRDICQRGTSLTIQCQVDSQVTMMFWYRQQPGQSLTLIATANQGSEATYESGFVIDKFPISRPNLTFSTLTVSNMSPEDSSIYLCSVEGGDIQETQYFGPGTRLLVL.

This clonotype was observed a handful of times. The DNA of the CDR3 is TGTGCCAGCAGCCCGCCCGGGACAGTTCTCTACGAGCAGTACTTC. Translated, it gives CASSPPGTVLYEQYF. The V and J genes are TRBV14 and TRBJ2-7; 7 nucleotides match TRBD1. The CDR3 contains 15 residues. CDR1 and CDR2 (germline): SGHDN, FVKESK. Trimming took 4 bases from V and 3 from J; bases not matched to a gene: 9.